This TCR beta chain was recovered during a study of CD8 T cells in ankylosing spondylitis. TCRdb analysed the 5' RACE reads with MiXCR anew, one entry per CDR3 protein. The sample shows 20,000 to 30,000 distinct CDR3 sequences, 10% to 15% of them seen only once. Whole-study findings and limits: Significant enrichment of disease-linked clones was reported in matched ankylosing spondylitis synovial fluid.

In this sample, this clonotype turned up a few times. Its antigen is still unknown. The germline CDR1 and CDR2 sequences are MGHRA and YSYEKL. The J segment lost 7 bases and the V segment lost 1 base, leaving 7 bases of the junction unmatched. The CDR3 spans 16 residues. This chain joins TRBV4-1 and TRBJ2-1; 10 nucleotides agree with TRBD2. This TCR came from a male donor with ankylosing spondylitis or in good health (not recorded which). The sequencing sample was made of blood. CDR3 DNA sequence: TGCGCCAGCAGCCAAGCCAGCGGGGGGGCGGGTAATGAGCAGTTCTTC. As protein: CASSQASGGAGNEQFF.